Presented here are 15 T cell receptor beta chains from one specimen sequenced in a study of response to subunit inactivated influenza vaccine. TCRdb reprocessed the RT-PCR reads via MiXCR and lists one record per CDR3 protein. The sample contains more than 150,000 distinct CDR3 sequences, roughly 8.7% of which appear only once. This material consisted of non-naive T cells sorted from PBMCs, taken on the day of vaccination. These receptors originate from a man aged 50-59 years who received an inactivated influenza vaccine.

This clonotype was observed a handful of times. The J gene is TRBJ2-7, the V gene TRBV6-2 or TRBV6-3; D remains unclear. Between the trimmed V and J ends, which lost 0 bases and 3 bases, there was a span of 12 bases. CDR1 MNHEY and CDR2 SVGEGT come from the germline V gene. The CDR3 length is 15 residues. The CDR3 sequence is CASSYSLDPGYEQYF. The CDR3 region has the DNA TGTGCCAGCAGTTACTCGCTAGATCCGGGCTACGAGCAGTACTTC.

V gene TRBV9 combines with J gene TRBJ2-5; D gene unclear. The germline gives CDR1 SGDLS, CDR2 YYNGEE. The CDR3 runs 14 residues. Trimming stripped 0 bases from V and 1 base from J, with 7 bases between. DNA for the CDR3: TGTGCCAGCAGCGTAGATCACAGCCAAGAGACCCAGTACTTC. This encodes CASSVDHSQETQYF.

V and J are TRBV5-1 and TRBJ2-3; possible D gene TRBD2, 6 bases. This CDR3 comprises 14 residues. CDR1 is SGHRS, CDR2 YFSETQ, per germline. V was clipped by 6 bases and J by 2 bases, with 13 bases between them. In DNA form, the CDR3 reads TGCGCCAGCAACCAGGGACTTTTCACAGATACGCAGTATTTT. It is translated as CASNQGLFTDTQYF.

The chain uses TRBV11-3 and TRBJ2-1, with 14 bases aligning to TRBD2. This CDR3 is 16 amino acids long. After removal of 4 bases from V and 8 bases from J, the junction contained 7 bases not matched to a gene. CDR1 is SGHNT and CDR2 is YENEEA in the germline V gene. The CDR3 region has the DNA TGTGCCAGCAGCTATACCGGGACTAGCGGGAGTGATGAGCAGTTCTTC. Protein: CASSYTGTSGSDEQFF.

Ten or more counts support this clonotype. The gene calls are TRBV5-4 and TRBJ2-4; TRBD1 agrees at 8 bases. The J segment lost 7 bases and the V segment lost 0 bases, leaving 3 bases of the junction unmatched. This CDR3 is built from 14 residues. Germline CDR1 is SGHNT and CDR2 is YYREEE (reference sequence). The CDR3 region is CASSLGDRTNIQYF. In DNA, the CDR3 is TGTGCCAGCAGCTTGGGGGACAGGACCAACATTCAGTACTTC.

The chain has TRBV18 and TRBJ1-3; the match to TRBD1 covers 7 bases. Germline V gene sequence: CDR1 KGHSH, CDR2 LQKENI. The length of the CDR3 is 15 residues. The ends lost 3 bases at V and 4 bases at J; junction bases unmatched: 6. CDR3 in amino acids: CASSPQGGLGNTIYF. The CDR3 nucleotides read TGTGCCAGCTCACCTCAGGGGGGTCTCGGAAACACCATATATTTT.

V gene TRBV6-1 combines with J gene TRBJ2-7; D is unclear. The V gene's germline CDR1 is MNHNS and CDR2 SASEGT. There are 13 residues in the CDR3. The ends were cut back, 8 bases at V and 4 bases at J, with 15 bases in the middle. The CDR3 region has the DNA TGTGCCAGCGGGTTCAGCTTTAATTACGAGCAGTACTTC. Its translation: CASGFSFNYEQYF.

In its sample, this clonotype was seen many times. V is TRBV4-1 and J is TRBJ2-5; D call uncertain. Germline V CDR1 and CDR2: MGHRA, YSYEKL. The V end lost 1 base, the J end lost 2 bases, and 8 bases lay between the germline ends. There are 14 residues in the CDR3. CDR3 in DNA: TGCGCCAGCAGCCAAGTTGACAATCAAGAGACCCAGTACTTC. It yields the protein CASSQVDNQETQYF.

This clonotype occurred many times. The chain carries TRBV5-6 and TRBJ1-1; 9 bases map to TRBD1. Germline CDR1 reads SGHDT; CDR2 reads YYEEEE. The CDR3 has 14 residues. The V and J ends lost 4 bases and 5 bases, in that order; junction bases with no gene match: 6. The CDR3 reads CASSRTGERTEAFF. In DNA, the CDR3 is TGTGCCAGCAGCCGGACAGGGGAGAGGACTGAAGCTTTCTTT.

This clonotype was seen only a few times. The V and J genes are TRBV20-1 and TRBJ2-5; perhaps D is TRBD1 or TRBD2 (7 bases each). The CDR3 sequence is 16 residues long. CDR1 is DFQATT and CDR2 is SNEGSKA in the germline V gene (reference sequence). Trimming took off 2 bases at V and 2 bases at J, with 18 bases between the two ends. The CDR3 protein is CSARKFRGGRQETQYF. The CDR3 DNA follows: TGCAGTGCTAGAAAATTCAGGGGGGGTCGACAAGAGACCCAGTACTTC.

The chain employs TRBV5-1 and TRBJ2-5; 7 bases map to TRBD1. The junction had 6 bases not matched to a gene; V was cut back by 4 bases and J by 0 bases. The CDR3 covers 15 residues. Germline CDR1 SGHRS, CDR2 YFSETQ. CDR3 sequence reads: CASSRGQMYQETQYF. DNA for the CDR3: TGCGCCAGCAGCCGGGGACAGATGTACCAAGAGACCCAGTACTTC.

This clonotype was detected only once. This clone may be a read error of a much larger clone one base away. The V call is TRBV3-1, the J call TRBJ2-5, with 8 bases identical to TRBD2. The CDR3 loop spans 14 amino acids. Germline CDR1 reads LGHDT; CDR2 reads YNNKEL (reference sequence). CDR3 DNA sequence: TGTGCCAGCTGCCAAGGGACTAGGAGGGAGACCCAGTACTTC. Encoded protein: CASCQGTRRETQYF.

V and J are TRBV3-1 and TRBJ2-3, with TRBD2 matching over 8 bases. CDR3 length: 19 amino acids. Trimming removed 3 bases from V and 4 bases from J; junction bases left unmatched: 18. In germline, CDR1 is LGHDT, CDR2 YNNKEL (reference sequence). The CDR3 nucleotides are TGTGCCAGCAGCCATCCCATTAGATCTGGCGGGGGGATCGCAGATACGCAGTATTTT. Protein sequence: CASSHPIRSGGGIADTQYF.

The chain recombines TRBV11-2 with TRBJ1-2, with D maybe TRBD1 (5 bases). The germline gives CDR1 SGHAT, CDR2 FQNNGV. V lost 0 bases to trimming and J lost 10 bases, with 12 bases between them. The CDR3 sequence is 13 residues long. The CDR3: CASSLDLRGIYTF. CDR3 nucleotides: TGTGCCAGCAGCTTAGATCTAAGGGGCATCTACACCTTC.

The rearrangement links TRBV5-1 to TRBJ2-3; 7 bases map to TRBD2. Germline V gene lookup returns CDR1 SGHRS and CDR2 YFSETQ. The CDR3 covers 14 residues. V shed 4 bases, J shed 6 bases, and the junction held 8 bases outside the gene matches. The CDR3 region is CASSGEGRRDTQYF. The CDR3 nucleotides read TGCGCCAGCAGCGGGGAGGGTAGGAGGGATACGCAGTATTTT.